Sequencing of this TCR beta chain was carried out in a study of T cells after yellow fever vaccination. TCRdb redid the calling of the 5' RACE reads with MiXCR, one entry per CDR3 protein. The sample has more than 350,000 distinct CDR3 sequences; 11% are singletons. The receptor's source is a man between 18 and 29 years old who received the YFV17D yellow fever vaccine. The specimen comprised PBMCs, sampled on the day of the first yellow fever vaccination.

CDR3 loop: CSASRPGDNYGYTF. In nucleotides, the CDR3 is TGCAGTGCTAGTCGTCCGGGGGACAACTATGGCTACACCTTC. The J gene is TRBJ1-2, the V gene TRBV20-1, with D possibly TRBD1 on 5 matching bases. The germline V gene has CDR1 DFQATT and CDR2 SNEGSKA (reference sequence). This CDR3 spans 14 amino acids. The V end lost 3 bases, the J end lost 2 bases, and 13 bases lay between the germline ends.